The 12 T cell receptor beta chains in this list originate from one sample, sequenced in a study of blood T cell repertoires in COVID-19. Some clones are missing from TCRdb's copy, which holds only in-frame ones; the method was immunoSEQ multiplex PCR. This table holds 150,000 to 200,000 clones, roughly 89% found once. The sequencing sample was made of peripheral blood. These receptors were collected from a human donor in a cohort sampled during active COVID-19.

The chain recombines TRBV5-1 with TRBJ2-1; 11 nucleotides align to TRBD2. V lost 6 bases, J lost 8 bases, and 7 bases stayed unmatched. Looked up from germline, CDR1 is SGHRS and CDR2 is YFSETQ. CDR3 length: 14 amino acids. In nucleotides, the CDR3 is TGCGCCAGCAATCTAGCGGGGGGCAGGGATGAGCAGTTCTTC. It specifies CASNLAGGRDEQFF.

The gene calls are TRBV11-2 and TRBJ2-7; a possible D gene is TRBD2 (7 bases). V was shortened by 4 bases and J by 1 base, with 23 bases between the two germline ends. The germline CDR1 and CDR2 sequences are SGHAT and FQNNGV. The CDR3 runs 18 residues. The CDR3 here is CASSSLGAPSGLSYEQYF. The CDR3 DNA reads as TGTGCCAGCAGCTCCTTGGGGGCTCCTAGCGGCTTATCCTACGAGCAGTACTTC.

The V call is TRBV3-1 (or the pseudogene TRBV3-2), the J call TRBJ2-7; 10 bases agree with TRBD1. V lost 3 bases to trimming and J lost 5 bases; unmatched junction nucleotides: 7. Germline CDR1 is LGHDT and CDR2 is YNNKEL (reference sequence). The CDR3 loop spans 15 amino acids. The CDR3 is CASSQTGGAVNEQYF. The DNA of the CDR3 is TGTGCCAGCAGCCAGACAGGGGGCGCGGTAAACGAGCAGTACTTC.

V and J are TRBV5-5 and TRBJ2-2; D gene ambiguous. This CDR3 is 14 amino acids long. CDR1 SGHKS and CDR2 YYEKEE come from the germline V gene (reference sequence). Trimming took 5 bases from V and 0 from J, leaving 8 bases between them. The CDR3 coding sequence is TGTGCCAGCAGTTATCAGACGAACACCGGGGAGCTGTTTTTT. It yields the protein CASSYQTNTGELFF.

The rearrangement links TRBV9 to TRBJ1-2, with D possibly matching TRBD1 (6 bases). The CDR3 runs to 15 residues. CDR1 is SGDLS, CDR2 YYNGEE, per germline. V lost 4 bases, J lost 4 bases, and 17 bases lay in between. The CDR3 DNA reads TGTGCCAGCAGCACCTCGGCGGGGGGCCCCTATGGCTACACCTTC. Translating gives CASSTSAGGPYGYTF. Together with reference TRBV9 and TRBJ1-2, the CDR3 gives the full variable domain: DSGVTQTPKHLITATGQRVTLRCSPRSGDLSVYWYQQSLDQGLQFLIQYYNGEERAKGNILERFSAQQFPDLHSELNLSSLELGDSALYFCASSTSAGGPYGYTFGSGTRLTVV.

CDR3 coding DNA: TGCGCCAGCAGCCAAGATCTTATGACAGACAACTACGAGCAGTACTTC. Translating it yields CASSQDLMTDNYEQYF. The V gene is TRBV4-3, the J gene TRBJ2-7; TRBD1 might be the D (5 bases). Trimming took off 0 bases at V and 3 bases at J, with 15 bases between the two ends. The CDR3 sequence is 16 residues long. The germline V gene encodes CDR1 LGHNA and CDR2 YSLEER.

V and J are TRBV4-2 and TRBJ2-3; D gene uncertain. CDR1 and CDR2 from the germline V gene are LGHNA and YNFKEQ. The CDR3 totals 13 residues. Trimming removed 0 bases at V and 4 bases at J, with 5 bases between. This chain's CDR3 is CASSQDQADTQYF. The CDR3 coding sequence is TGTGCCAGCAGCCAAGATCAGGCAGATACGCAGTATTTT.

This clone was seen a single time. The CDR3 nucleotides read TGTGCCAGCAGGATCAATCTCGGGGGCAATCAGCCCCAGCATTTT. It translates to CASRINLGGNQPQHF. The rearrangement uses TRBV6-5 and TRBJ1-5; D is unresolved. Germline V gene sequence: CDR1 MNHEY, CDR2 SVGAGI. Trimming pared 6 bases from V and 2 bases from J, leaving 14 bases between. The CDR3 extends over 15 amino acids.

This chain joins TRBV19 and TRBJ2-6; tentative D call: TRBD2 (6 bases). Trimming left V 9 bases short and J 2 bases short, with 29 bases between. Germline assignment: CDR1 LNHDA and CDR2 SQIVND (reference sequence). The CDR3 totals 20 residues. The CDR3 sequence is CASVKISKISGSTGANVLTF. CDR3 in DNA: TGTGCCAGCGTCAAAATTTCGAAAATTTCCGGGAGCACTGGGGCCAACGTCCTGACTTTC. The variable domain in full, completed from reference TRBV19 and TRBJ2-6, reads DGGITQSPKYLFRKEGQNVTLSCEQNLNHDAMYWYRQDPGQGLRLIYYSQIVNDFQKGDIAEGYSVSREKKESFPLTVTSAQKNPTAFYLCASVKISKISGSTGANVLTFGAGSRLTVL.

The CDR3 DNA is TGCGCCAGCAGCGGAGGGACAGGGCCCTACGAGCAGTACTTC. This encodes CASSGGTGPYEQYF. This chain connects TRBV4-3 to TRBJ2-7; TRBD1 agrees at 9 bases. This CDR3 is 14 amino acids long. With V trimmed by 5 bases and J by 2 bases, 4 bases remained unmatched. Per germline, CDR1 LGHNA and CDR2 YSLEER.

V and J are TRBV24-1 and TRBJ2-5, with D perhaps TRBD1 (6 bases). CDR1 and CDR2 (germline): KGHDR, SFDVKD. The CDR3 covers 14 residues. Trimming took 4 bases from V and 4 from J, leaving 12 bases between them. The CDR3 DNA sequence: TGTGCCACCAGTGACGCTAGGGGGAGAGAGACCCAGTACTTC. Its protein is CATSDARGRETQYF.

The chain is built from TRBV20-1 and TRBJ2-1; TRBD2 matches at 11 bases. The CDR3 spans 15 residues. The germline gives CDR1 DFQATT, CDR2 SNEGSKA (reference sequence). V shed 3 bases and J 9 bases; nucleotides not matched to a gene: 10. This chain's CDR3 is CSASLLAGVLAEQFF. For the CDR3, the DNA is TGCAGTGCTAGTCTACTAGCGGGAGTCCTGGCTGAGCAGTTCTTC.